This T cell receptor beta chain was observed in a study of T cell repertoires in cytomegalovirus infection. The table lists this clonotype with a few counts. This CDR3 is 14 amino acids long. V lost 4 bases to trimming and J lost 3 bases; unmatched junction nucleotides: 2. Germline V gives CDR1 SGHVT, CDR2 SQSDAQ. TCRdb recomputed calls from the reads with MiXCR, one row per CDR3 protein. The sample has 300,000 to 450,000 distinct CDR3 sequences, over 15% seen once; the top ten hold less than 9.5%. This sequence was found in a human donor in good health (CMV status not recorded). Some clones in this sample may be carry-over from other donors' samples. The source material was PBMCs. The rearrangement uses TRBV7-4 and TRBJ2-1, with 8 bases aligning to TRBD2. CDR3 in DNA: TGTGCCAGCAGCTCGGGGGGGATCTACAATGAGCAGTTCTTC. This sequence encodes CASSSGGIYNEQFF.